One and the same sample provided the 9 T cell receptor beta chains below, sequenced in a study of cytomegalovirus exposure and HLA in healthy donors. Researchers ran the PCR with 60 Vbeta and 13 Jbeta primers. Profiled with immunoSEQ multiplex PCR; TCRdb holds only in-frame clones, not every one. In total, the table holds about 48,000 clones. The sequencing sample was made of PBMCs. The receptors shown here come from a male donor in good health and CMV-seropositive.

This chain joins TRBV5-1 and TRBJ2-5; TRBD2 matches at 10 bases. Germline loops: CDR1 SGHRS, CDR2 YFSETQ. After removal of 6 bases from V and 1 base from J, the junction contained 6 bases not matched to a gene. CDR3 length: 15 amino acids. The CDR3 region is CASTVLAGPQETQYF. The CDR3, as DNA: TGCGCCAGCACTGTACTAGCGGGGCCCCAAGAGACCCAGTACTTC. Combining the CDR3 with reference TRBV5-1 and TRBJ2-5 gives the whole variable domain KAGVTQTPRYLIKTRGQQVTLSCSPISGHRSVSWYQQTPGQGLQFLFEYFSETQRNKGNFPGRFSGRQFSNSRSEMNVSTLELGDSALYLCASTVLAGPQETQYFGPGTRLLVL.

The gene calls are TRBV7-2 and TRBJ2-7; 9 bases fit TRBD1. V shed 5 bases and J 1 base; nucleotides not matched to a gene: 6. CDR1 is SGHTA and CDR2 is FQGNSA in the germline V gene. The CDR3 is 15 residues long. CDR3 residues: CASSLTGGRSYEQYF. The CDR3 region has the DNA TGTGCCAGCAGCCTCACAGGGGGCCGGTCCTACGAGCAGTACTTC.

This sequence joins TRBV30 and TRBJ1-6; a possible D gene is TRBD1 (6 bases). The CDR3 is made up of 15 amino acids. Germline CDR1 is GTSNPN and CDR2 is SVGIG (reference sequence). Trimming removed 4 bases from V and 9 bases from J, with 19 bases in between. The CDR3: CAWTRGGRVSSPLHF. DNA of the CDR3: TGTGCCTGGACCCGGGGGGGCAGGGTTTCTTCACCCCTCCACTTT.

This sequence joins TRBV7-6 and TRBJ2-2, with D perhaps matching TRBD1 (5 bases). Germline assignment: CDR1 SGHVS and CDR2 FNYEAQ. V lost 5 bases to trimming and J lost 5 bases, with 18 bases between them. The CDR3 runs to 16 residues. The CDR3 spells CASSLRLGQTTGELFF. DNA for the CDR3: TGTGCCAGCAGCCTAAGGCTGGGGCAGACAACCGGGGAGCTGTTTTTT.

This rearrangement joins TRBV10-2 to TRBJ1-5, with a tentative D call TRBD1 (6 bases). The CDR3 extends over 13 amino acids. In germline, CDR1 is WSHSY, CDR2 SAAADI. V gave up 4 bases and J gave up 5 bases, with 9 bases separating them. DNA of the CDR3: TGCGCCAGCAGTGCAGGGGAATATCAGCCCCAGCATTTT. Translation gives CASSAGEYQPQHF.

This chain uses TRBV6-4 with TRBJ2-7, with D possibly TRBD2 on 6 matching bases. Germline-derived CDR1 and CDR2 are MRHNA and SNTAGT. V lost 0 bases and J 5 bases, leaving 17 bases between the germline ends. The CDR3 contains 16 residues. For the CDR3, the DNA is TGTGCCAGCAGTGACTCGAGGGAGCGGGTTGGAGACGAGCAGTACTTC. Encoded protein: CASSDSRERVGDEQYF.

The CDR3 sequence is CASSSQGLDSPLHF. The DNA for the CDR3 is TGTGCCAGCAGCTCCCAGGGCTTGGATTCACCCCTCCACTTT. V is TRBV7-2 and J is TRBJ1-6; tentatively, D is TRBD1 (5 bases). Trimming took 4 bases from V and 8 from J, leaving 12 bases between them. This CDR3 contains 14 residues. CDR1 and CDR2 from the germline V gene are SGHTA and FQGNSA. Full variable domain (rest looked up from reference TRBV7-2 and TRBJ1-6): GAGVSQSPSNKVTEKGKDVELRCDPISGHTALYWYRQSLGQGLEFLIYFQGNSAPDKSGLPSDRFSAERTGGSVSTLTIQRTQQEDSAVYLCASSSQGLDSPLHFGNGTRLTVT.

V is TRBV6-1 and J is TRBJ1-5; 8 bases are a match to TRBD1. V lost 2 bases, J lost 4 bases, and 7 bases stayed unmatched. Per germline, CDR1 MNHNS and CDR2 SASEGT. This CDR3 contains 16 residues. The DNA of the CDR3 is TGTGCCAGCAGTGAACGTTTTGGGACAGGAAATCAGCCCCAGCATTTT. Amino acids: CASSERFGTGNQPQHF.

The chain joins TRBV30 to TRBJ2-5; D is possibly TRBD1 (6 bases). V lost 4 bases to trimming and J lost 4 bases, with 13 bases between them. The CDR3 totals 13 residues. Germline assignment: CDR1 GTSNPN and CDR2 SVGIG (reference sequence). The CDR3, as DNA: TGTGCCTGGACCAAGCAGGGGAGAGAGACCCAGTACTTC. Translation: CAWTKQGRETQYF.